These 24 T cell receptor beta chains were sequenced from one sample in a study of blood T cell repertoires in COVID-19. Profiling relied on immunoSEQ multiplex PCR, and the TCRdb table lists in-frame clones only, not all of them. The sample comprises some 230,000 clones, around 84% of which are singletons, and approximately 0.89% rests with the top ten. The sample taken for sequencing was peripheral blood. These receptors all stem from a man aged 35-49 years with acute or convalescent COVID-19.

This clone was detected only a few times. This chain connects TRBV11-2 to TRBJ2-1; 8 positions match TRBD1. CDR3 length: 15 amino acids. Germline CDR1 is SGHAT and CDR2 is FQNNGV. The V and J ends lost 5 bases and 4 bases, in that order; junction bases with no gene match: 7. As DNA, the CDR3 is TGTGCCAGCAGCAACGGCGACAGGGGATACAATGAGCAGTTCTTC. Protein: CASSNGDRGYNEQFF.

This clone was recorded once. CDR3 bases: TGCGCCAGCAGCCTTGTCAGGGGTCCCTACGAGCAGTACTTC. This gives the protein CASSLVRGPYEQYF. The chain has TRBV4-1 and TRBJ2-7, with a weak D call TRBD1 (6 bases). Germline assignment: CDR1 MGHRA and CDR2 YSYEKL. This CDR3 contains 14 residues. Trimming cost V 4 bases and J 2 bases, with 12 bases left between them.

This chain connects TRBV18 to TRBJ1-1; D possibly corresponds to TRBD1 (6 bases). The CDR3 loop spans 17 amino acids. The germline gives CDR1 KGHSH, CDR2 LQKENI. With 1 base removed from V and 0 bases from J, the gap between germline ends came to 15 bases. The DNA for the CDR3 is TGTGCCAGCTCACCACGTCGGGGGGCGGGCATGAACACTGAAGCTTTCTTT. It yields the protein CASSPRRGAGMNTEAFF.

The chain has TRBV6-1 and TRBJ1-2; 11 nucleotides align to TRBD1. This CDR3 is built from 17 residues. CDR1 is MNHNS, CDR2 SASEGT, per germline. The V segment lost 3 bases and the J segment 5 bases; nucleotides outside the gene matches: 11. This CDR3 reads CASSDFSRTGGGYGYTF. As DNA, the CDR3 is TGTGCCAGCAGTGACTTTTCCCGGACAGGGGGCGGATATGGCTACACCTTC.

This chain joins TRBV3-1 (or the pseudogene TRBV3-2) and TRBJ1-1; unclear D gene. The CDR3 sequence is 12 residues long. Germline CDR1 is LGHDT and CDR2 is YNNKEL (reference sequence). V lost 2 bases and J 3 bases, leaving 4 bases between the germline ends. CDR3 sequence: CASSQSDTEAFF. In nucleotides, the CDR3 is TGTGCCAGCAGCCAATCTGACACTGAAGCTTTCTTT.

The chain employs TRBV5-1 and TRBJ1-2, with 8 positions matching TRBD1. Per the germline V gene, CDR1 is SGHRS and CDR2 is YFSETQ. J was trimmed by 8 bases and V by 4 bases; bases with no gene match: 7. There are 13 residues in the CDR3. The CDR3 DNA reads TGCGCCAGCAGCGAGGACAGGGTAGCGGGCTACACCTTC. It is translated as CASSEDRVAGYTF.

A single count supports this clone. The chain employs TRBV10-3 and TRBJ1-1; the match to TRBD1 covers 7 bases. Losses at the gene ends were 3 bases for V and 4 bases for J; bases not matched to a gene: 5. This CDR3 comprises 14 residues. CDR1 ENHRY and CDR2 SYGVKD come from the germline V gene. CDR3 residues: CAISDDRVSTEAFF. CDR3 nucleotide sequence: TGTGCCATCAGTGACGACAGGGTAAGCACTGAAGCTTTCTTT.

This clone was picked up a small number of times. The CDR3 DNA reads TGCGCCAGCAGCTTGGAAGGAGCGGCTATAAACTATGGCTACACCTTC. It codes for CASSLEGAAINYGYTF. The genes are TRBV5-1 and TRBJ1-2, with D uncertain. The CDR3 is 16 residues long. The V gene's germline CDR1 is SGHRS and CDR2 YFSETQ. V gave up 0 bases and J gave up 2 bases, with 14 bases separating them. The full variable domain, its missing parts supplied by reference TRBV5-1 and TRBJ1-2, is KAGVTQTPRYLIKTRGQQVTLSCSPISGHRSVSWYQQTPGQGLQFLFEYFSETQRNKGNFPGRFSGRQFSNSRSEMNVSTLELGDSALYLCASSLEGAAINYGYTFGSGTRLTVV.

This clone was observed a single time. The rearrangement links TRBV30 to TRBJ2-3, with 8 bases that match TRBD2. J was trimmed by 6 bases and V by 7 bases; bases with no gene match: 6. The CDR3 spans 12 residues. Germline V gives CDR1 GTSNPN, CDR2 SVGIG (reference sequence). The CDR3 coding sequence is TGTGCCTTTACGGGGGGGTTGGATACGCAGTATTTT. As protein: CAFTGGLDTQYF.

The rearrangement links TRBV6-5 to TRBJ1-1; TRBD1 is a possible D gene (6 bases). V was trimmed by 6 bases and J by 4 bases, leaving 15 bases between them. The germline gives CDR1 MNHEY, CDR2 SVGAGI. This CDR3 comprises 14 residues. CDR3 residues: CASRSGHAVTEAFF. In DNA, the CDR3 is TGTGCCAGCAGGTCGGGACACGCAGTCACTGAAGCTTTCTTT.

The chain recombines TRBV7-2 with TRBJ2-5; no firm D call. The CDR3 covers 13 residues. V was cut by 1 base and J by 5 bases, with 8 bases left in between. Germline V CDR1 and CDR2: SGHTA, FQGNSA. DNA for the CDR3: TGTGCCAGCAGCTTAGGGCTCGTGGAGACCCAGTACTTC. It translates to CASSLGLVETQYF.

This chain connects TRBV2 to TRBJ1-5, with 9 bases matching TRBD1. V lost 4 bases to trimming and J lost 5 bases; unmatched junction nucleotides: 6. CDR1 and CDR2 (germline): SNHLY, FYNNEI. The CDR3 extends over 15 amino acids. The CDR3 loop reads CASSVGQGNYQPQHF. The CDR3 DNA reads as TGTGCCAGCAGTGTGGGACAGGGAAACTATCAGCCCCAGCATTTT.

The chain combines TRBV7-8 with TRBJ2-7; TRBD1 might be the D (6 bases). The CDR3 contains 15 residues. Germline CDR1 SGHVS, CDR2 FQNEAQ. Trimming stripped 5 bases from V and 6 bases from J, with 20 bases between. The CDR3 DNA sequence: TGTGCCAGCAGCCCCCCCGACAGGCTCGGTCGCGAGCAGTACTTC. This sequence encodes CASSPPDRLGREQYF.

J is TRBJ2-7 and V is TRBV6-5, with D maybe TRBD2 (6 bases). Trimming stripped 0 bases from V and 2 bases from J, with 11 bases between. CDR1 and CDR2 (germline): MNHEY, SVGAGI. The CDR3 runs 15 residues. The CDR3 nucleotides are TGTGCCAGCAGTTACTCGAGGCGGGGACCCTACGAGCAGTACTTC. Its translation: CASSYSRRGPYEQYF.

The rearrangement joins TRBV2 to TRBJ2-1, with TRBD1 matching 9 bases. This CDR3 has 16 residues. The germline CDR1 and CDR2 sequences are SNHLY and FYNNEI. Trimming cost V 6 bases and J 3 bases; bases outside gene matches: 9. The CDR3: CASSTSWDRDYNEQFF. CDR3 sequence (DNA): TGTGCCAGCAGCACCTCATGGGACAGGGACTACAATGAGCAGTTCTTC.

The chain employs TRBV6-5 and TRBJ2-3, with D possibly TRBD2 on 6 matching bases. Between the trimmed V and J ends, which lost 7 bases and 1 base, there was a span of 15 bases. CDR3 length: 15 residues. Germline assignment: CDR1 MNHEY and CDR2 SVGAGI. The CDR3 region has the DNA TGTGCCAGCACCTCGCGGGGAAGAGGCACAGATACGCAGTATTTT. Its protein product is CASTSRGRGTDTQYF.

This chain connects TRBV5-1 to TRBJ1-1; D gene unclear. CDR3 length equals 13 residues. V lost 4 bases, J lost 5 bases, and 12 bases lay in between. CDR1 SGHRS and CDR2 YFSETQ come from the germline V gene. CDR3 residues: CASSPGGETEAFF. Written as DNA, the CDR3 is TGCGCCAGCAGCCCGGGTGGGGAGACTGAAGCTTTCTTT.

V is TRBV30 and J is TRBJ1-5; the D gene is possibly TRBD1 (5 bases). CDR1 and CDR2 from the germline V gene are GTSNPN and SVGIG (reference sequence). The CDR3 is made up of 13 amino acids. The V end lost 3 bases, the J end lost 7 bases, and 13 bases lay between the germline ends. This chain's CDR3 is CAWSRGEDQPQHF. As DNA, the CDR3 is TGTGCCTGGAGCCGGGGGGAAGACCAGCCCCAGCATTTT.

The chain combines TRBV5-4 with TRBJ2-6; 7 bases are a match to TRBD1. Germline V CDR1 and CDR2: SGHNT, YYREEE (reference sequence). Trimming at V came to 3 bases and at J to 0 bases, leaving 9 bases not matched to a gene. The CDR3 is 18 amino acids. The DNA of the CDR3 is TGTGCCAGCAGCTCCGGACAGGACCGGGTCTCTGGGGCCAACGTCCTGACTTTC. Its translation: CASSSGQDRVSGANVLTF.

The chain recombines TRBV7-9 with TRBJ1-4; TRBD1 aligns across 7 bases. The CDR3 sequence is 12 residues long. Germline lookup yields CDR1 SEHNR and CDR2 FQNEAQ (reference sequence). V shed 4 bases, J shed 15 bases, and the junction held 8 bases outside the gene matches. The CDR3 loop is CASSSETGNVFF. CDR3 nucleotide sequence: TGTGCCAGCAGCTCCGAGACAGGGAACGTGTTTTTT.

The chain employs TRBV7-2 and TRBJ1-2, with TRBD1 matching 7 bases. The CDR3 sequence is 14 residues long. Germline V gene sequence: CDR1 SGHTA, CDR2 FQGNSA. V lost 4 bases to trimming and J lost 7 bases; unmatched junction nucleotides: 9. This chain's CDR3 is CASSYGTDASGYTF. Here the CDR3 DNA reads TGTGCCAGCAGCTATGGGACAGACGCTTCTGGCTACACCTTC.

The CDR3 DNA sequence: TGTGCCAGCAGCTTCGGACAGCAAGATGGCTACACCTTC. Translated, it gives CASSFGQQDGYTF. The J gene is TRBJ1-2, the V gene TRBV5-6; possible D gene TRBD1, 6 bases. CDR3 length: 13 residues. Germline values: CDR1 SGHDT, CDR2 YYEEEE. V was cut by 2 bases and J by 6 bases, with 11 bases left in between.

This chain connects TRBV2 to TRBJ1-5; D not certain. The germline V gene encodes CDR1 SNHLY and CDR2 FYNNEI. This CDR3 contains 15 residues. With 6 bases removed from V and 2 bases from J, the gap between germline ends came to 14 bases. The CDR3 DNA follows: TGTGCCAGCAGCTGGCAGGCGGGAGGCAATCAGCCCCAGCATTTT. Its protein is CASSWQAGGNQPQHF.

V gene TRBV11-3 combines with J gene TRBJ2-1; 8 nucleotides align to TRBD2. The germline gives CDR1 SGHNT, CDR2 YENEEA. The CDR3 spans 17 residues. Trimming took 4 bases from V and 6 from J; bases not matched to a gene: 14. CDR3 DNA sequence: TGTGCCAGCAGCTCCGGGGGAGCGGGGGCCTCCGCCAATGAGCAGTTCTTC. Translation gives CASSSGGAGASANEQFF.